The present T cell receptor beta chain was sequenced within a study of T cell responses to AZD1222 COVID-19 vaccine. Whole-study results and caveats: Nearly half of the spike-specific TCRs reportedly recognize variant regions that carry no mutations. Just six AZD1222 recipients tested seropositive at baseline. Spike-specific TCR breadth and depth went up after people got two AZD1222 doses. The donor group comprised mostly white British people and more females; the analysis possibly underestimated clonal diversity.

This table comes from immunoSEQ multiplex PCR, and its TCRdb copy is limited to in-frame clones, with some not included. The sample records roughly 120,000 clones, more than 75% being singletons. A word on this clone: What it recognizes is unknown.

The receptor's source is an adult who received the AZD1222 COVID-19 vaccine. Source: peripheral blood, taken 28 days after the second AZD1222 dose.

The CDR3 reads CANSPSGGHYEQYF. CDR3 in DNA: TGTGCAAATTCGCCTAGCGGGGGGCACTACGAGCAGTACTTC. The chain carries TRBV12-2 and TRBJ2-7; the table's D call of TRBD2 was not tested on the DNA. TRBV12-2 is tagged as a pseudogene. This CDR3 spans 14 amino acids.